The 6 T cell receptor beta chains below come from one sample, sequenced in a study of control samples from healthy donors and cancer patients. TCRdb keeps only in-frame clones here, not all; method: immunoSEQ multiplex PCR. The sample holds some 130,000 clones, roughly 91% seen once. The specimen sequenced was PBMCs. These receptor sequences come from a man aged 45-60 years with head and neck cancer.

The V call is TRBV19, the J call TRBJ1-5; no clear D gene. This CDR3 region has 15 residues. CDR1 and CDR2 from the germline V gene are LNHDA and SQIVND (reference sequence). The ends were cut back, 5 bases at V and 1 base at J, with 12 bases in the middle. In DNA, the CDR3 is TGTGCCAGTAGTCGCCCCGTTGCCAGCAATCAGCCCCAGCATTTT. Protein sequence: CASSRPVASNQPQHF.

The genes are TRBV6-2 or TRBV6-3 and TRBJ2-3, with unresolved D. V shed 4 bases and J shed 5 bases, with 10 bases lying between them. The CDR3 extends over 13 amino acids. Germline assignment: CDR1 MNHEY and CDR2 SVGEGT. The CDR3 sequence: CASSWLPRDTQYF. The CDR3 bases are TGTGCCAGCAGTTGGCTACCCCGAGATACGCAGTATTTT.

The rearrangement links TRBV30 to TRBJ1-1; a weak D match, TRBD1 (5 bases). Trimming removed 3 bases from V and 2 bases from J, with 13 bases in between. This CDR3 has 14 amino acids. Germline CDR1 GTSNPN, CDR2 SVGIG (reference sequence). CDR3 residues: CAWSNRILNTEAFF. The DNA of the CDR3 is TGTGCCTGGAGCAACAGGATCTTAAACACTGAAGCTTTCTTT. Together with reference TRBV30 and TRBJ1-1, the CDR3 gives the full variable domain: SQTIHQWPATLVQPVGSPLSLECTVEGTSNPNLYWYRQAAGRGLQLLFYSVGIGQISSEVPQNLSASRPQDRQFILSSKKLLLSDSGFYLCAWSNRILNTEAFFGQGTRLTVV.

The chain employs TRBV14 and TRBJ1-2, with D perhaps TRBD1 (5 bases). From germline, CDR1 is SGHDN and CDR2 FVKESK. Trimming removed 4 bases from V and 7 bases from J, with 10 bases in between. The CDR3 is made up of 12 amino acids. CDR3 sequence: CASSPSGGGYTF. In nucleotides, the CDR3 is TGTGCCAGCAGCCCCTCCGGGGGTGGCTACACCTTC.

Notes on this clone: Other DNA sequences within the sample encode an identical CDR3. V gene TRBV4-3 combines with J gene TRBJ2-5; D call uncertain. V was clipped by 1 base and J by 5 bases, with 11 bases between them. The CDR3 loop spans 14 amino acids. Per germline, CDR1 LGHNA and CDR2 YSLEER. CDR3 protein: CASSQGATWETQYF. For the CDR3, the DNA is TGCGCCAGCAGCCAAGGGGCGACATGGGAGACCCAGTACTTC.

The V and J genes are TRBV7-6 and TRBJ2-7, with unresolved D. This CDR3 region has 15 residues. The V end lost 0 bases, the J end lost 2 bases, and 11 bases lay between the germline ends. Germline loops: CDR1 SGHVS, CDR2 FNYEAQ. CDR3 sequence (DNA): TGTGCCAGCAGCTTAGCGCTTTCCGAGACCTACGAGCAGTACTTC. Its translation is CASSLALSETYEQYF. Supplemented by reference TRBV7-6 and TRBJ2-7, the full variable domain reads GAGVSQSPRYKVTKRGQDVALRCDPISGHVSLYWYRQALGQGPEFLTYFNYEAQQDKSGLPNDRFSAERPEGSISTLTIQRTEQRDSAMYRCASSLALSETYEQYFGPGTRLTVT.